This T cell receptor beta chain came from a study of PD-L1 blockade in urothelial cancer. This CDR3 has 13 residues. From germline, CDR1 is ENHRY and CDR2 SYGVKD. The V gene lost 6 bases and the J gene lost 0 bases, with 8 bases spanning the gap. Only in-frame clones appear in the TCRdb table, and some are missing; sequencing was by immunoSEQ multiplex PCR. The data hold around 70,000 clones, with 90% observed a single time. Time point in this sample: pretreatment peripheral blood. This chain connects TRBV10-3 to TRBJ1-2; tentative D call: TRBD1 (5 bases). This TCR came from a man aged 70 or older with urothelial cancer. Material: PBMCs, obtained around atezolizumab (anti-PD-L1) treatment. In DNA form, the CDR3 reads TGTGCCATCAGGAGACAGTCTAACTATGGCTACACCTTC. Translated, it gives CAIRRQSNYGYTF.